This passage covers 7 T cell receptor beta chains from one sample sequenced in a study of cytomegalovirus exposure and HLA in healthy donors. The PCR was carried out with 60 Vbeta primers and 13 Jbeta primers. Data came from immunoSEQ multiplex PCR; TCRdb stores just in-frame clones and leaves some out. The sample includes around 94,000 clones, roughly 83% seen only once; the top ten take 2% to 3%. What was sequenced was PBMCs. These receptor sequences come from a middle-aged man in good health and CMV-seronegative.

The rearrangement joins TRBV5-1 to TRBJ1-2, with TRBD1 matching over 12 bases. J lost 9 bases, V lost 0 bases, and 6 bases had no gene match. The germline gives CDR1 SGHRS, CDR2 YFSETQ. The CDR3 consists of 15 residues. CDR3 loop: CASSLAPGQGASYTF. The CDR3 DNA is TGCGCCAGCAGCTTGGCCCCGGGACAGGGGGCCAGCTACACCTTC.

The CDR3 DNA reads TGTGCCAGCAGCCAAGACCTAGTTGAAAATGAGCAGTTCTTC. Protein product: CASSQDLVENEQFF. The chain joins TRBV4-2 to TRBJ2-1; D remains unclear. This CDR3 spans 14 amino acids. Germline V gene data show CDR1 as LGHNA and CDR2 as YNFKEQ. Trimming removed 0 bases at V and 7 bases at J, with 10 bases between.

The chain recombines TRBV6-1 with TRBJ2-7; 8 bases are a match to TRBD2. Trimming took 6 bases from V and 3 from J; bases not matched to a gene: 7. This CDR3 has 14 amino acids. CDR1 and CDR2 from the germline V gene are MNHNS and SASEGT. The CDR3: CASRASGTSYEQYF. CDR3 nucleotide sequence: TGTGCCAGCAGGGCGAGTGGGACTAGCTACGAGCAGTACTTC.

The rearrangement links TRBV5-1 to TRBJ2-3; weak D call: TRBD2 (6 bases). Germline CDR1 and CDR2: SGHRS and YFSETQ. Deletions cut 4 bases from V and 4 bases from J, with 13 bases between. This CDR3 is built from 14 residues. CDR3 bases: TGCGCCAGCAGCCCTCAACTAGCTTCAGATACGCAGTATTTT. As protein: CASSPQLASDTQYF. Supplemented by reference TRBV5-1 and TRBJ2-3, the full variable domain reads KAGVTQTPRYLIKTRGQQVTLSCSPISGHRSVSWYQQTPGQGLQFLFEYFSETQRNKGNFPGRFSGRQFSNSRSEMNVSTLELGDSALYLCASSPQLASDTQYFGPGTRLTVL.

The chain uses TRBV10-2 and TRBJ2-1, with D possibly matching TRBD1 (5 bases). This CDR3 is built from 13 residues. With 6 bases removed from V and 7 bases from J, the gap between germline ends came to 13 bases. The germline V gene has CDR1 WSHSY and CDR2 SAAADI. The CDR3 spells CASRDTGENEQFF. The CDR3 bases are TGCGCCAGCAGAGATACAGGCGAGAATGAGCAGTTCTTC.

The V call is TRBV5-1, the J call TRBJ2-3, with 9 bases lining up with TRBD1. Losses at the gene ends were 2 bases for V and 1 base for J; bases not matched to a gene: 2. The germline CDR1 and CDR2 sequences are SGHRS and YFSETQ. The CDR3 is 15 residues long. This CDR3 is CASSLQGARTDTQYF. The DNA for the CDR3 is TGCGCCAGCAGCTTACAGGGGGCCCGCACAGATACGCAGTATTTT.

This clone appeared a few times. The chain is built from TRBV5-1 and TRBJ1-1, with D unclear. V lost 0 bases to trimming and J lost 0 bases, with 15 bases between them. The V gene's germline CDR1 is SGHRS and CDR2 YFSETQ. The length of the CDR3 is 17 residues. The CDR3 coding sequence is TGCGCCAGCAGCTTGGGTCAGGCCCTAATTATGAACACTGAAGCTTTCTTT. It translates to CASSLGQALIMNTEAFF.